One and the same sample provided the 18 T cell receptor beta chains below, sequenced in a study of CD8 T cells in Susac syndrome. Reverse transcription of about 0.45 to 1 ug RNA used random hexamers. TCRdb re-derived calls from the immunoSEQ multiplex PCR reads in MiXCR, one entry per CDR3 protein. The data show some 190,000 distinct CDR3 sequences, roughly 93% seen once. The sequencing input was CD4+ T cells from PBMCs. These receptors were taken from a human donor with Susac syndrome.

This clonotype came up once. The genes are TRBV5-1 and TRBJ1-2; the D gene is possibly TRBD1 (5 bases). This CDR3 is 15 amino acids long. Germline loops: CDR1 SGHRS, CDR2 YFSETQ. V lost 2 bases, J lost 6 bases, and 17 bases lay in between. CDR3 sequence (DNA): TGCGCCAGCAGCTTTGGTGGGGGGACCGCTGATGGCTACACCTTC. Translation gives CASSFGGGTADGYTF.

The chain employs TRBV20-1 and TRBJ2-7, with 7 nucleotides matching TRBD1. Germline values: CDR1 DFQATT, CDR2 SNEGSKA (reference sequence). The CDR3 consists of 14 residues. V lost 3 bases to trimming and J lost 4 bases; unmatched junction nucleotides: 9. The CDR3: CSARDRSYRYEQYF. In nucleotides, the CDR3 is TGCAGTGCTAGGGACAGGTCGTATCGTTACGAGCAGTACTTC.

The chain employs TRBV6-1 and TRBJ2-7; D not certain. V was cut by 10 bases and J by 1 base, with 14 bases left in between. CDR1 is MNHNS and CDR2 is SASEGT in the germline V gene. CDR3 size: 13 residues. This CDR3 reads CATYRAGSYEQYF. The CDR3 DNA reads as TGTGCCACTTACCGGGCAGGTTCCTACGAGCAGTACTTC.

This chain links TRBV6-5 with TRBJ2-7, with 13 bases aligning to TRBD2. Trimming cost V 6 bases and J 8 bases; bases outside gene matches: 7. Germline V lookup: CDR1 MNHEY, CDR2 SVGAGI. The CDR3 is 14 amino acids. Written as DNA, the CDR3 is TGTGCCAGCAGCTCCGGGACTAGCGGGGACAAGCAGTACTTC. Protein product: CASSSGTSGDKQYF.

Worth noting for this clonotype: A read error may produce the germline difference seen at one junction end. The chain employs TRBV15 and TRBJ1-6; D is ambiguous. The CDR3 is made up of 17 amino acids. CDR1 is LNHNV, CDR2 YYDKDF, per germline (reference sequence). For the CDR3, the DNA is TGTGCCACCAGCCGAGAGGGAACTAGCTCCTATAATTCACCCCTCCACTTT. Its protein is CATSREGTSSYNSPLHF.

The rearrangement links TRBV19 to TRBJ1-2; D is unclear. Germline CDR1 LNHDA, CDR2 SQIVND (reference sequence). The CDR3 length is 12 residues. The ends were cut back, 6 bases at V and 4 bases at J, with 9 bases in the middle. The DNA for the CDR3 is TGTGCCAGTAGAGTGGGGAGCTATGGCTACACCTTC. This translates into CASRVGSYGYTF.

V and J are TRBV20-1 and TRBJ2-5; 9 bases fit TRBD1. CDR3 size: 15 residues. Germline lookup yields CDR1 DFQATT and CDR2 SNEGSKA (reference sequence). Losses at the gene ends were 0 bases for V and 5 bases for J; bases not matched to a gene: 7. The CDR3 sequence is CSARDRDRAGETQYF. Here the CDR3 DNA reads TGCAGTGCTAGAGATCGGGACAGGGCTGGGGAGACCCAGTACTTC.

The chain is built from TRBV7-9 and TRBJ1-2; D is ambiguous. Germline V lookup: CDR1 SEHNR, CDR2 FQNEAQ (reference sequence). This CDR3 region has 15 residues. Trimming removed 0 bases from V and 5 bases from J, with 13 bases in between. CDR3 protein: CASSLAETSRYGYTF. The CDR3 DNA sequence: TGTGCCAGCAGCTTAGCGGAGACGTCTCGTTATGGCTACACCTTC. Full variable domain (remainder filled in from reference TRBV7-9 and TRBJ1-2): DTGVSQNPRHKITKRGQNVTFRCDPISEHNRLYWYRQTLGQGPEFLTYFQNEAQLEKSRLLSDRFSAERPKGSFSTLEIQRTEQGDSAMYLCASSLAETSRYGYTFGSGTRLTVV.

This chain uses TRBV19 with TRBJ1-2; a weak D match, TRBD1 (5 bases). This CDR3 contains 16 residues. V gave up 5 bases and J gave up 2 bases, with 18 bases separating them. CDR1 is LNHDA, CDR2 SQIVND, per germline (reference sequence). CDR3: CASSSARNGANYGYTF. CDR3 sequence (DNA): TGTGCCAGTAGTTCGGCCCGCAATGGGGCGAACTATGGCTACACCTTC.

The chain employs TRBV30 and TRBJ2-2; D is uncertain. There are 14 residues in the CDR3. Trimming stripped 0 bases from V and 1 base from J, with 6 bases between. Per germline, CDR1 GTSNPN and CDR2 SVGIG (reference sequence). The CDR3 spells CAWSVNRNTGELFF. The CDR3 nucleotides are TGTGCCTGGAGTGTCAATAGGAACACCGGGGAGCTGTTTTTT.

V gene TRBV6-1 combines with J gene TRBJ2-1, with 7 bases aligning to TRBD1. With V trimmed by 10 bases and J by 3 bases, 18 bases remained unmatched. CDR1 is MNHNS and CDR2 is SASEGT in the germline V gene. This CDR3 contains 17 residues. The CDR3 reads CAIKVPLTGAGYNEQFF. The CDR3 region has the DNA TGTGCCATCAAAGTTCCCCTCACAGGGGCCGGCTACAATGAGCAGTTCTTC.

The chain recombines TRBV6-2 or TRBV6-3 with TRBJ1-5; D ambiguous. The CDR3 is made up of 12 amino acids. Trimming shortened V by 6 bases and J by 3 bases, and 6 bases separated the two germline ends. In germline, CDR1 is MNHEY, CDR2 SVGEGT. The CDR3 DNA follows: TGTGCCAGCAGGACCTCCAATCAGCCCCAGCATTTT. This encodes CASRTSNQPQHF.

The V gene is TRBV4-3, the J gene TRBJ1-6; no firm D call. CDR1 is LGHNA, CDR2 YSLEER, per germline. With 4 bases removed from V and 5 bases from J, the gap between germline ends came to 12 bases. The CDR3 loop spans 15 amino acids. The CDR3 loop is CASSLLKSDNSPLHF. CDR3 coding DNA: TGCGCCAGCAGCCTTTTAAAATCCGATAATTCACCCCTCCACTTT.

CDR3 bases: TGTGCCACCAGTGGGACAGGGATCAATGAGCAGTTCTTC. The encoded protein is CATSGTGINEQFF. The genes are TRBV24-1 and TRBJ2-1; 8 bases are shared with TRBD1. J was trimmed by 6 bases and V by 5 bases; bases with no gene match: 2. Germline V gene data show CDR1 as KGHDR and CDR2 as SFDVKD. The CDR3 is 13 residues long.

The chain couples TRBV7-2 to TRBJ1-2; D remains ambiguous. The CDR3 is 16 amino acids. Germline V lookup: CDR1 SGHTA, CDR2 FQGNSA. Deletions cut 1 base from V and 6 bases from J, with 18 bases between. This CDR3 reads CASSLDNRATGNGYTF. The CDR3 DNA reads TGTGCCAGCAGCTTAGATAACAGAGCTACGGGTAATGGCTACACCTTC.

This clonotype was detected only once. The gene calls are TRBV7-9 and TRBJ2-7; D tentatively reads TRBD1 or TRBD2 (5 bases each). Germline lookup yields CDR1 SEHNR and CDR2 FQNEAQ (reference sequence). Trimming shortened V by 2 bases and J by 5 bases, and 16 bases separated the two germline ends. This CDR3 comprises 15 residues. The CDR3 sequence: CASSLSGPKINEQYF. CDR3 in DNA: TGTGCCAGCAGCTTATCGGGACCGAAAATCAACGAGCAGTACTTC. Drawing the rest from reference TRBV7-9 and TRBJ2-7, the complete variable domain is DTGVSQNPRHKITKRGQNVTFRCDPISEHNRLYWYRQTLGQGPEFLTYFQNEAQLEKSRLLSDRFSAERPKGSFSTLEIQRTEQGDSAMYLCASSLSGPKINEQYFGPGTRLTVT.

The chain uses TRBV7-2 and TRBJ1-6; maybe TRBD1 (5 bases). Germline lookup yields CDR1 SGHTA and CDR2 FQGNSA. CDR3 size: 15 residues. V lost 6 bases, J lost 10 bases, and 19 bases lay in between. CDR3 residues: CASRRTGLTGSPLHF. The CDR3 DNA is TGTGCCAGCAGGCGGACCGGGCTCACAGGATCACCCCTCCACTTT.

This clonotype was counted once. This chain links TRBV6-5 with TRBJ1-3, with a weak D call TRBD1 (6 bases). This CDR3 is built from 17 residues. V lost 2 bases and J 0 bases, leaving 14 bases between the germline ends. Germline lookup yields CDR1 MNHEY and CDR2 SVGAGI. The CDR3 bases are TGTGCCAGCAGTTACGACCGGACAGACTTCTCTGGAAACACCATATATTTT. Amino acid sequence: CASSYDRTDFSGNTIYF.